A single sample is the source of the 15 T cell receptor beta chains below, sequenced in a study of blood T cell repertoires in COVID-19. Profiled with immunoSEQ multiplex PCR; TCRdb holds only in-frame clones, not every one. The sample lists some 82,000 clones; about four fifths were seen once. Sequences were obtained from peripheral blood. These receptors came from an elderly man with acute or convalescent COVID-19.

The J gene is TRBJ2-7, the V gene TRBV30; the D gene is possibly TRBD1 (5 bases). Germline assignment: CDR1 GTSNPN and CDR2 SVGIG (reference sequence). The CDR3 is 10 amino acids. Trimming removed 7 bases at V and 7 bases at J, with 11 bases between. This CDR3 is CAYQSGEQYF. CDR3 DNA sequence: TGTGCCTACCAATCAGGGGAGCAGTACTTC.

DNA for the CDR3: TGCGCCAGCAGCTTGGTGGGACTGGCACAAGAGACCCAGTACTTC. Translated: CASSLVGLAQETQYF. V and J are TRBV5-1 and TRBJ2-5; perhaps TRBD2 as D (6 bases). V dropped 0 bases and J dropped 2 bases, with 11 bases sitting between them. The CDR3 consists of 15 residues. The germline V gene encodes CDR1 SGHRS and CDR2 YFSETQ.

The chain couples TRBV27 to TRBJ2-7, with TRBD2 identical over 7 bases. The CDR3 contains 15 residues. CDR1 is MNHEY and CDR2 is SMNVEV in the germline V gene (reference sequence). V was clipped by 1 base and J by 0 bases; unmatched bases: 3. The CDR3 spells CASSLYWTSSYEQYF. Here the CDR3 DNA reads TGTGCCAGCAGTTTATACTGGACTAGCTCCTACGAGCAGTACTTC.

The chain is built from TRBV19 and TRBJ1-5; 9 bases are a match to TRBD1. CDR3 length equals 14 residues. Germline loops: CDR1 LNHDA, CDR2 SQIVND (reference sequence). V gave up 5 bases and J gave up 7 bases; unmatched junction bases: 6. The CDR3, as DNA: TGTGCCAGTAGTGTTACGGGACAGGGCCAGCCCCAGCATTTT. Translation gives CASSVTGQGQPQHF.

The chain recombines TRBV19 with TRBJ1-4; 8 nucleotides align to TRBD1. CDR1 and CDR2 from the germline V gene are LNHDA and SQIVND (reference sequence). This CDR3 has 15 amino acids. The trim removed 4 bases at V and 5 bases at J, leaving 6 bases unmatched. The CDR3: CASSRNRGGNEKLFF. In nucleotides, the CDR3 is TGTGCCAGTAGTAGGAACAGGGGGGGAAATGAAAAACTGTTTTTT.

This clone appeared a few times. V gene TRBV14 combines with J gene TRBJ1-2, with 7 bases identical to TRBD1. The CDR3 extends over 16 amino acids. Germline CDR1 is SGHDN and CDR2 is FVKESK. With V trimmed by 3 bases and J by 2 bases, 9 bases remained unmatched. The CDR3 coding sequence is TGTGCCAGCAGCCATAAGACAGGGACAAGGAACTATGGCTACACCTTC. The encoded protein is CASSHKTGTRNYGYTF.

The CDR3 DNA is TGCAGCGTTGTGGAGTACCAAGAGACCCAGTACTTC. As protein: CSVVEYQETQYF. The chain joins TRBV29-1 to TRBJ2-5; D is undetermined. The CDR3 covers 12 residues. Germline V CDR1 and CDR2: SQVTM, ANQGSEA. Trimming shortened V by 4 bases and J by 0 bases, and 6 bases separated the two germline ends.

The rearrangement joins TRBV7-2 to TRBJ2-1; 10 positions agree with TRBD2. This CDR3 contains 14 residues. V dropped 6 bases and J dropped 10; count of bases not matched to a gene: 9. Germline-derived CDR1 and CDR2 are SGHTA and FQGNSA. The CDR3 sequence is CASRQAGGPWEQFF. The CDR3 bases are TGTGCCAGCAGGCAAGCGGGAGGGCCGTGGGAGCAGTTCTTC.

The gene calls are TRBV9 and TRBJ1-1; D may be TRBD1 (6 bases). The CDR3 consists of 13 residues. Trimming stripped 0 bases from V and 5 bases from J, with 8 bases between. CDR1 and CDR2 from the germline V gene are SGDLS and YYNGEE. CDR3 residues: CASSVAQGTEAFF. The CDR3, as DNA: TGTGCCAGCAGCGTAGCTCAGGGGACTGAAGCTTTCTTT. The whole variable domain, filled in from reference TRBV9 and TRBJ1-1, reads DSGVTQTPKHLITATGQRVTLRCSPRSGDLSVYWYQQSLDQGLQFLIQYYNGEERAKGNILERFSAQQFPDLHSELNLSSLELGDSALYFCASSVAQGTEAFFGQGTRLTVV.

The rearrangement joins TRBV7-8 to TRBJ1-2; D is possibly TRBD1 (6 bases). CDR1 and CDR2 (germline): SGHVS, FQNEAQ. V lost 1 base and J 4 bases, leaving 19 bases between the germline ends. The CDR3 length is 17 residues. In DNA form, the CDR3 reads TGTGCCAGCAGCTTAGTCCTTGCCACAGGGACGGTCTATGGCTACACCTTC. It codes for CASSLVLATGTVYGYTF.

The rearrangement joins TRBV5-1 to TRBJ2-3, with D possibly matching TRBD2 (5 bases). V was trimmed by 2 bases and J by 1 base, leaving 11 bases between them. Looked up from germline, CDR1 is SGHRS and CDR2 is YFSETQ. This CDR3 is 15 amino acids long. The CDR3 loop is CASSFSGAGTDTQYF. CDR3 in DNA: TGCGCCAGCAGCTTCTCAGGAGCGGGCACAGATACGCAGTATTTT.

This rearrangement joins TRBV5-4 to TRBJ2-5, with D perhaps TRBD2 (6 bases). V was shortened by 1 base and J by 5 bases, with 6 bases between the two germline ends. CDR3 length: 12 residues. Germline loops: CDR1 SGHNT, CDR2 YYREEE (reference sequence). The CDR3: CASSLREETQYF. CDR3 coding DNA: TGTGCCAGCAGCTTGCGGGAGGAGACCCAGTACTTC.

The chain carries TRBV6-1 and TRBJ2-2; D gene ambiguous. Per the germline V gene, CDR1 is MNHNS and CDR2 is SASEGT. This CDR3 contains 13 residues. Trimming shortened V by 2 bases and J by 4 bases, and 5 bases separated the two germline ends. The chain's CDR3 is CASSEIFTGELFF. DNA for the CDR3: TGTGCCAGCAGTGAAATCTTCACCGGGGAGCTGTTTTTT.

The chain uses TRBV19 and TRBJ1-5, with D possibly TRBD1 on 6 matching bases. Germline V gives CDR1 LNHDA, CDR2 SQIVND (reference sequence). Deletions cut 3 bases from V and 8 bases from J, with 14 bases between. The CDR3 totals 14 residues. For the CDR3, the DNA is TGTGCCAGTAGTATGGAACAGGGCCTGAAGCCCCAGCATTTT. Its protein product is CASSMEQGLKPQHF.

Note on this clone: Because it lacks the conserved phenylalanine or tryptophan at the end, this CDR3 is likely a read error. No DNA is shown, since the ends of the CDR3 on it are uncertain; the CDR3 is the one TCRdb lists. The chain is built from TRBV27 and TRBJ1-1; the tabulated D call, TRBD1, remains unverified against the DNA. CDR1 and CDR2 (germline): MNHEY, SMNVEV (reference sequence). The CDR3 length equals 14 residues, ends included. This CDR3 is CASSFTGGWTDSFV.